These 25 T cell receptor beta chains were sequenced from one sample in a study of blood T cell repertoires in COVID-19. Produced via immunoSEQ multiplex PCR; TCRdb's table is partial and in-frame only. The sample yields over 250,000 clones, around four fifths seen once. The sequenced material came from PBMCs or T cells enriched from blood (not recorded which). The receptors stem from a man aged 30 to 45 with acute COVID-19.

V is TRBV19 and J is TRBJ1-4; D possibly corresponds to TRBD1 (5 bases). CDR3 length: 15 residues. V lost 7 bases, J lost 4 bases, and 16 bases lay in between. Germline V gene data show CDR1 as LNHDA and CDR2 as SQIVND (reference sequence). CDR3 DNA sequence: TGTGCCAGTAAACTTCGTCAGGGTTTTAATGAAAAACTGTTTTTT. Encoded protein: CASKLRQGFNEKLFF. Drawing the rest from reference TRBV19 and TRBJ1-4, the complete variable domain is DGGITQSPKYLFRKEGQNVTLSCEQNLNHDAMYWYRQDPGQGLRLIYYSQIVNDFQKGDIAEGYSVSREKKESFPLTVTSAQKNPTAFYLCASKLRQGFNEKLFFGSGTQLSVL.

The chain joins TRBV7-9 to TRBJ2-5; D is perhaps TRBD1 (6 bases). Germline V lookup: CDR1 SEHNR, CDR2 FQNEAQ (reference sequence). The length of the CDR3 is 15 residues. V was trimmed by 5 bases and J by 5 bases, leaving 18 bases between them. The CDR3 reads CASSPEWGRGETQYF. The CDR3 DNA sequence: TGTGCCAGCAGCCCTGAATGGGGCAGGGGTGAGACCCAGTACTTC.

The chain links TRBV19 to TRBJ1-6; TRBD1 matches 8 bases. The J segment lost 6 bases and the V segment lost 5 bases, leaving 9 bases of the junction unmatched. The CDR3 spans 16 residues. Germline V gene data show CDR1 as LNHDA and CDR2 as SQIVND (reference sequence). The CDR3 sequence: CASSDSGRGLNSPLHF. The CDR3 bases are TGTGCCAGTAGTGACTCCGGCAGGGGGCTTAATTCACCCCTCCACTTT.

The V call is TRBV12-3 or TRBV12-4, the J call TRBJ1-1; D not certain. V lost 3 bases to trimming and J lost 5 bases, with 7 bases between them. The CDR3 is 12 residues long. In nucleotides, the CDR3 is TGTGCCAGCAGTTTGTGGCTGACTGAAGCTTTCTTT. This gives the protein CASSLWLTEAFF.

J is TRBJ2-5 and V is TRBV16; D unresolved. The CDR3 loop spans 16 amino acids. Germline assignment: CDR1 KGHSY and CDR2 FQNENV. Trimming shortened V by 5 bases and J by 4 bases, and 20 bases separated the two germline ends. The CDR3 here is CASSNHPTPALETQYF. The CDR3 region has the DNA TGTGCCAGCAGCAACCACCCCACTCCCGCCCTAGAGACCCAGTACTTC.

J is TRBJ1-1 and V is TRBV20-1; D not resolved. Trimming took 1 base from V and 10 from J, leaving 7 bases between them. Germline CDR1 reads DFQATT; CDR2 reads SNEGSKA (reference sequence). The CDR3 is 10 amino acids. The DNA for the CDR3 is TGCAGTGCTAGAGTAGAGAGAGCTTTCTTT. Its translation: CSARVERAFF.

This chain uses TRBV21-1 with TRBJ1-2; the table gives TRBD1 as D, unverified against the DNA. TRBV21-1 corresponds to a pseudogene. The CDR3 has 15 residues. CDR3 coding DNA: TGTGCCAGCAGCAAAATTGTAGGCAGGCTCTATGGCTACACCTTC. Residues: CASSKIVGRLYGYTF.

The J gene is TRBJ1-5, the V gene TRBV12-3 or TRBV12-4, with 7 bases fitting TRBD1. The CDR3 has 13 residues. J was trimmed by 5 bases and V by 5 bases; bases with no gene match: 3. CDR3 protein: CASSNRGDQPQHF. CDR3 sequence (DNA): TGTGCCAGCAGTAACAGGGGAGATCAGCCCCAGCATTTT.

The chain carries TRBV15 and TRBJ1-1; D gene ambiguous. The CDR3 has 16 residues. CDR1 LNHNV and CDR2 YYDKDF come from the germline V gene (reference sequence). V gave up 0 bases and J gave up 3 bases, with 14 bases separating them. Here the CDR3 DNA reads TGTGCCACCAGCAGAGATCGGGGAGACAAATACACTGAAGCTTTCTTT. Protein product: CATSRDRGDKYTEAFF.

This clone was seen only a few times. The chain has TRBV7-8 and TRBJ1-1, with D possibly matching TRBD1 (6 bases). Trimming stripped 0 bases from V and 4 bases from J, with 18 bases between. Germline V gene lookup returns CDR1 SGHVS and CDR2 FQNEAQ. The CDR3 extends over 17 amino acids. DNA for the CDR3: TGTGCCAGCAGCTTAGCGGCGCACAGGGAAGTGAGCACTGAAGCTTTCTTT. The encoded protein is CASSLAAHREVSTEAFF.

As regards this clone: One end of the junction is discordant with germline, which a read error may explain. The chain links TRBV5-1 to TRBJ2-1; 12 bases match TRBD2. The V gene's germline CDR1 is SGHRS and CDR2 YFSETQ. The CDR3 runs to 16 residues. The CDR3 sequence: CARSLGASGRGNEQFF. The CDR3 DNA sequence: TGTGCCCGCAGCTTGGGGGCTAGCGGGAGGGGGAATGAGCAGTTCTTC.

J is TRBJ2-1 and V is TRBV19; TRBD1 matches at 8 bases. The CDR3 consists of 11 residues. J lost 15 bases, V lost 6 bases, and 7 bases had no gene match. Germline V gives CDR1 LNHDA, CDR2 SQIVND (reference sequence). CDR3 coding DNA: TGTGCCAGTAGACTGGACAGGGTGCTGTTCTTC. This encodes CASRLDRVLFF.

As DNA, the CDR3 is TGTGCCAGCAGTGAAGCGCGGGCGGGCCACTCTGGAAACACCATATATTTT. It specifies CASSEARAGHSGNTIYF. V is TRBV6-1 and J is TRBJ1-3, with D unclear. Trimming pared 0 bases from V and 0 bases from J, leaving 12 bases between. This CDR3 is 17 amino acids long. Germline CDR1 reads MNHNS; CDR2 reads SASEGT.

The V and J genes are TRBV5-1 and TRBJ1-1; a weak D match, TRBD1 (5 bases). The CDR3 contains 15 residues. Germline V gene sequence: CDR1 SGHRS, CDR2 YFSETQ. Trimming removed 4 bases at V and 5 bases at J, with 18 bases between. DNA for the CDR3: TGCGCCAGCAGCCCCGCAATAGGGGTAAGGACTGAAGCTTTCTTT. This translates into CASSPAIGVRTEAFF.

The CDR3 protein is CASRSRLAGINNEQFF. As DNA, the CDR3 is TGTGCCAGCAGGTCCCGACTAGCGGGAATCAACAATGAGCAGTTCTTC. V usage is TRBV7-2 and J usage is TRBJ2-1; 11 bases fit TRBD2. In germline, CDR1 is SGHTA, CDR2 FQGNSA. With V trimmed by 6 bases and J by 5 bases, 9 bases remained unmatched. This CDR3 contains 16 residues.

V is TRBV19 and J is TRBJ1-2; D may be TRBD1 (6 bases). CDR3 length equals 15 residues. Per germline, CDR1 LNHDA and CDR2 SQIVND (reference sequence). V dropped 7 bases and J dropped 8 bases, with 23 bases sitting between them. CDR3 in amino acids: CASTPVRNRADGYTF. CDR3 DNA sequence: TGTGCCAGTACCCCAGTGAGGAACAGGGCAGACGGCTACACCTTC.

The chain is built from TRBV7-9 and TRBJ2-3; D remains ambiguous. Trimming left V 3 bases short and J 1 base short, with 8 bases between. The CDR3 totals 14 residues. The germline V gene has CDR1 SEHNR and CDR2 FQNEAQ (reference sequence). The CDR3 region has the DNA TGTGCCAGCAGCTTCCGGTCCCGCACAGATACGCAGTATTTT. Protein: CASSFRSRTDTQYF.

The chain employs TRBV28 and TRBJ2-1, with D possibly TRBD1 on 5 matching bases. The CDR3 extends over 16 amino acids. CDR1 and CDR2 from the germline V gene are MDHEN and SYDVKM. V gave up 8 bases and J gave up 6 bases, with 23 bases separating them. The CDR3 DNA reads as TGTGCCAGCCCGCCCCGTGGACAAAGACATATCAATGAGCAGTTCTTC. Translation: CASPPRGQRHINEQFF.

This clone was picked up one time. The chain is built from TRBV9 and TRBJ1-5; D is ambiguous. CDR3 size: 15 residues. Trimming cost V 4 bases and J 4 bases, with 15 bases left between them. Germline lookup yields CDR1 SGDLS and CDR2 YYNGEE. This CDR3 reads CASSIGPIGNQPQHF. The CDR3 DNA is TGTGCCAGCAGCATAGGACCCATCGGGAATCAGCCCCAGCATTTT.

This chain joins TRBV5-1 and TRBJ1-4; D is undetermined. V was pared by 3 bases and J by 4 bases, with 10 bases between. Per the germline V gene, CDR1 is SGHRS and CDR2 is YFSETQ. CDR3 size: 14 residues. This CDR3 is CASSSGSYNEKLFF. CDR3 nucleotide sequence: TGCGCCAGCAGCTCCGGGAGTTATAATGAAAAACTGTTTTTT.

The V gene is TRBV28, the J gene TRBJ1-1, with 8 bases lining up with TRBD1. Trimming at V came to 6 bases and at J to 7 bases, leaving 10 bases not matched to a gene. Germline CDR1 reads MDHEN; CDR2 reads SYDVKM. The CDR3 runs 14 residues. The CDR3 region has the DNA TGTGCCAGCAGACCCCTGACAGGGGTCGGTGAAGCTTTCTTT. Amino acid sequence: CASRPLTGVGEAFF.

The table lists this clone with a few counts. The genes are TRBV27 and TRBJ1-4, with a weak D call TRBD1 (6 bases). The CDR3 covers 15 residues. CDR1 and CDR2 (germline): MNHEY, SMNVEV (reference sequence). Trimming left V 5 bases short and J 8 bases short, with 18 bases between. The CDR3: CASSPYTGLGEKLFF. The CDR3, as DNA: TGTGCCAGCAGTCCTTATACAGGGTTGGGGGAAAAACTGTTTTTT.

V usage is TRBV28 and J usage is TRBJ1-1; D is possibly TRBD1 (5 bases). Germline V gene data show CDR1 as MDHEN and CDR2 as SYDVKM. V lost 6 bases to trimming and J lost 7 bases, with 12 bases between them. CDR3 length equals 12 residues. CDR3 in amino acids: CASSRQTYEAFF. As DNA, the CDR3 is TGTGCCAGCAGCAGACAGACTTATGAAGCTTTCTTT.

This sequence joins TRBV5-1 and TRBJ2-5; a weak D match, TRBD2 (5 bases). V lost 0 bases and J lost 5, with 11 bases in between. Looked up from germline, CDR1 is SGHRS and CDR2 is YFSETQ. The CDR3 is made up of 14 amino acids. CDR3 amino acids: CASSLAAPGETQYF. CDR3 DNA: TGCGCCAGCAGCTTGGCCGCCCCGGGGGAGACCCAGTACTTC.

This clone was seen once. The V call is TRBV7-2, the J call TRBJ2-7; 7 nucleotides line up with TRBD1. The CDR3 contains 13 residues. The germline gives CDR1 SGHTA, CDR2 FQGNSA. Trimming removed 3 bases from V and 7 bases from J; junction bases left unmatched: 6. CDR3: CASSLGQLGEQYV. The CDR3, as DNA: TGTGCCAGCAGCTTGGGACAGTTGGGTGAGCAGTACGTC.